This entry describes one T cell receptor (beta chain). Trimming removed 5 bases from V and 4 bases from J, with 14 bases in between. The germline V gene encodes CDR1 LNHDA and CDR2 SQIVND (reference sequence). CDR3 length: 14 residues. The source of the sample is a study of blood T cell repertoires in COVID-19. Across the study: The United States, Italy and Spain provided the acute and convalescent COVID-19 samples. From T cells, B-cell-depleted T cells, or PBMCs came the material, which was cDNA or gDNA.

Per the original methods: How many nucleated cells were present was estimated from reference gene primer amplification. Profiled with immunoSEQ multiplex PCR; TCRdb holds only in-frame clones, not every one. The DNA gave D and trimming, while V, J and clone size come from that table. This table has around 200,000 clones, 80% to 90% appearing once. The sequencing input was peripheral blood. The chain employs TRBV19 and TRBJ1-1; a possible D gene is TRBD1 (6 bases). This TCR was recovered from a woman in her 40s with active or convalescent COVID-19. CDR3 in amino acids: CASSQGQGTTEAFF. In DNA, the CDR3 is TGTGCCAGTAGTCAGGGCCAGGGGACCACTGAAGCTTTCTTT.